This is a list of T cell receptor beta chains from one sample in a study of identical twins. TCRdb re-called the 5' RACE reads with MiXCR, one entry per CDR3 protein. The repertoire holds under 800,000 distinct CDR3 sequences, with over 20% as singletons. This same sample was also part of a study on T cells expressing NK-cell markers.

Sequencing used PBMCs. The receptors here all came from a woman under 30 in good health. The CDR3 runs from the conserved cysteine through the conserved F or W. Fields, in order: V gene, clone size, D gene, J gene, CDR3 protein, CDR3 DNA. A D gene is named only where the DNA matches it firmly. The size entry is marked missing in some rows and otherwise reads once, few, many or a size class.

>TRBV10-3|-|TRBD1|TRBJ2-7
CAISASNSDRVGEQYF
TGTGCCATCAGTGCCTCAAATAGCGACAGGGTTGGCGAGCAGTACTTC
>TRBV18|few|-|TRBJ2-7
CASSPPARGEQYF
TGTGCCAGCTCACCACCCGCGAGAGGCGAGCAGTACTTC
>TRBV3-1|few|-|TRBJ2-7
CASSLNGRGRGEQYF
TGTGCCAGCAGCCTCAACGGCAGGGGTCGGGGCGAGCAGTACTTC
>TRBV7-9|few|-|TRBJ2-5
CASSLDLTSGTQYF
TGTGCCAGCAGCTTAGACCTAACGTCGGGGACCCAGTACTTC
>TRBV12-3/TRBV12-4|-|-|TRBJ2-3
CAGGIGTGPTDTQYF
TGTGCCGGAGGAATCGGGACTGGGCCTACAGATACGCAGTATTTT
>TRBV5-6|few|-|TRBJ1-6
CASSRRGSSGSPLHF
TGTGCCAGCAGCCGAAGGGGGTCGTCGGGATCACCCCTCCACTTT
>TRBV11-2|once|TRBD1|TRBJ2-1
CASSHGQGYNEQFF
TGTGCCAGCAGCCACGGACAGGGCTACAATGAGCAGTTCTTC
>TRBV9|few|-|TRBJ2-1
CASSAYQSSYNEQFF
TGTGCCAGCAGCGCCTACCAGAGCTCCTACAATGAGCAGTTCTTC
>TRBV4-1|few|-|TRBJ2-7
CASSQAGHHFYEQYF
TGCGCCAGCAGCCAAGCGGGACACCATTTCTACGAGCAGTACTTC
>TRBV29-1|many|TRBD2|TRBJ2-5
CSVLGGGETQYF
TGCAGCGTTTTGGGGGGGGGAGAGACCCAGTACTTC
>TRBV6-1|-|-|TRBJ2-6
CASSAVSGANVLTF
TGTGCCAGCAGTGCGGTCTCTGGGGCCAACGTCCTGACTTTC
>TRBV7-9|few|-|TRBJ2-5
CASSDWSRGTQYF
TGTGCCAGCAGCGACTGGTCCCGGGGGACCCAGTACTTC
>TRBV20-1|few|-|TRBJ2-5
CSAGLRETQYF
TGCAGTGCCGGGCTCCGAGAGACCCAGTACTTC
>TRBV7-9|-|-|TRBJ2-2
CASGRRASDGELFF
TGTGCCAGCGGACGGAGGGCCTCAGACGGGGAGCTGTTTTTT
>TRBV25-1|-|-|TRBJ1-6
CASSEFMTTNSPLHF
TGTGCCAGCAGTGAATTTATGACAACTAATTCACCCCTCCACTTT
>TRBV4-2|-|-|TRBJ1-2
CASSQRQGDGYTF
TGTGCCAGCAGCCAAAGGCAGGGTGATGGCTACACCTTC
>TRBV7-3|few|-|TRBJ2-5
CASSFSPRETQYF
TGTGCCAGCAGCTTCTCCCCCAGGGAGACCCAGTACTTC
>TRBV6-5|few|-|TRBJ2-3
CASSYGGYSTDTQYF
TGTGCCAGCAGTTATGGAGGGTATAGCACAGATACGCAGTATTTT
>TRBV20-1|few|-|TRBJ2-3
CSAGSFRDTDTQYF
TGCAGTGCTGGTAGTTTCAGGGACACAGATACGCAGTATTTT
>TRBV12-3/TRBV12-4|-|-|TRBJ1-1
CASSLAMVGTEAFF
TGTGCCAGCAGTTTAGCTATGGTTGGGACTGAAGCTTTCTTT